A single sample is the source of the 5 T cell receptor beta chains below, sequenced in a study of blood T cell repertoires in COVID-19. Libraries were prepared by immunoSEQ multiplex PCR; TCRdb keeps only in-frame clonotypes and omits some of them. This sample carries around 78,000 clones, 82% of them seen once, and the ten largest clones take under 20%. Specimen: peripheral blood. The source of these receptors is a human donor in a cohort sampled during active COVID-19.

This clone was seen a single time. The J gene is TRBJ2-7, the V gene TRBV18, with D unclear. Germline CDR1 KGHSH, CDR2 LQKENI. This CDR3 comprises 13 residues. V lost 3 bases, J lost 6 bases, and 12 bases lay in between. The CDR3 DNA sequence: TGTGCCAGCTCACCTGGCCATGGTCTCGAGCAGTACTTC. This sequence encodes CASSPGHGLEQYF.

The rearrangement links TRBV21-1 to TRBJ2-7; the table calls TRBD1, which could not be checked here. TRBV21-1 is classified as a pseudogene. The CDR3 extends over 14 amino acids. The CDR3 sequence is CARRQEGGTYEQYF. CDR3 bases: TGTGCCAGAAGGCAAGAAGGGGGAACCTACGAGCAGTACTTC.

The chain has TRBV5-4 and TRBJ2-1; TRBD2 matches 13 bases. This CDR3 comprises 16 residues. Per the germline V gene, CDR1 is SGHNT and CDR2 is YYREEE (reference sequence). Germline trimming cut 0 bases from V and 10 bases from J; bases unmatched to any gene: 7. The CDR3 sequence: CASSLGTSGGAGEQFF. Written as DNA, the CDR3 is TGTGCCAGCAGCTTGGGAACTAGCGGGGGGGCCGGGGAGCAGTTCTTC.

The V and J genes are TRBV5-1 and TRBJ1-2; D is uncertain. The germline V and J ends were trimmed by 5 bases and 3 bases, with 11 bases remaining between them. The CDR3 spans 13 residues. CDR1 and CDR2 from the germline V gene are SGHRS and YFSETQ. The CDR3 coding sequence is TGCGCCAGCAGGGAGGGCCCGGACTATGGCTACACCTTC. Translated: CASREGPDYGYTF.

The V and J genes are TRBV19 and TRBJ2-5; the D is unclear. Germline CDR1 reads LNHDA; CDR2 reads SQIVND (reference sequence). CDR3 length: 13 amino acids. With 5 bases removed from V and 5 bases from J, the gap between germline ends came to 12 bases. CDR3 loop: CASSPRVAETQYF. The CDR3 coding sequence is TGTGCCAGTAGTCCTCGGGTGGCGGAGACCCAGTACTTC. Filled out from reference TRBV19 and TRBJ2-5, the complete variable domain reads DGGITQSPKYLFRKEGQNVTLSCEQNLNHDAMYWYRQDPGQGLRLIYYSQIVNDFQKGDIAEGYSVSREKKESFPLTVTSAQKNPTAFYLCASSPRVAETQYFGPGTRLLVL.